Within the sample, the clone carrying this T cell receptor (beta chain) is medium-sized. The entry originates in a study of sequential checkpoint blockade in melanoma. J gave up 0 bases and V 1 base, and 3 bases lay outside the gene matches. There are 17 residues in the CDR3. Germline lookup yields CDR1 SGHNT and CDR2 YENEEA. Sample treatment: randomized to nivolumab then ipilimumab (arm A) or the reverse (arm B). Repertoires were generated with immunoSEQ multiplex PCR, while TCRdb's copy carries only in-frame clones and drops some. The profile shows about 3,400 clones, under 20% of them singletons. This chain joins TRBV11-3 and TRBJ1-4; 9 nucleotides agree with TRBD1. The clonotype originates from a human donor with melanoma. Sequencing was performed on tumor tissue (inferred from file names), taken from a patient given nivolumab and ipilimumab in sequence. As DNA, the CDR3 is TGTGCCAGCAGCTTAGGGCGACAGGGGGCAACTAATGAAAAACTGTTTTTT. Translation gives CASSLGRQGATNEKLFF.